The 14 T cell receptor beta chains listed next were all sequenced from one sample in a study of beta chain features in type 1 diabetes. Study-wide findings and caveats: Moderately but significantly shorter TCRB CDR3s were found in Type 1 diabetes patients in all four CD4+ subsets.

These receptors have no identified antigens. Isolated RNA was reverse transcribed in full, so expressed TCRB transcripts were sequenced. Data came from immunoSEQ multiplex PCR; TCRdb stores just in-frame clones and leaves some out. The sample has fewer than 300,000 clones; roughly 20% are singletons. The sample comprised naive CD4+ T cells from blood. Receptors originate from a middle-aged woman with type 1 diabetes.

This clone was seen more than once but under ten times. V usage is TRBV27 and J usage is TRBJ1-2; D remains unclear. The CDR3 sequence is 13 residues long. Germline CDR1 and CDR2: MNHEY and SMNVEV (reference sequence). V lost 3 bases and J lost 4, with 9 bases in between. The CDR3 loop is CASSFRGGYGYTF. DNA of the CDR3: TGTGCCAGCAGTTTCCGGGGAGGCTATGGCTACACCTTC.

Only a few counts were recorded for this clone. The rearrangement uses TRBV9 and TRBJ1-6; TRBD1 matches 7 bases. This CDR3 contains 14 residues. V gave up 3 bases and J gave up 9 bases; unmatched junction bases: 6. The V gene's germline CDR1 is SGDLS and CDR2 YYNGEE. The chain's CDR3 is CASSAGTESSPLHF. The CDR3 region has the DNA TGTGCCAGCAGCGCCGGGACAGAAAGTTCACCCCTCCACTTT.

This chain uses TRBV29-1 with TRBJ2-1; weak D call: TRBD1 (5 bases). This CDR3 comprises 10 residues. Between the trimmed V and J ends, which lost 4 bases and 8 bases, there was a span of 6 bases. Germline V gene sequence: CDR1 SQVTM, CDR2 ANQGSEA. CDR3 sequence: CSVARDEQFF. DNA of the CDR3: TGCAGCGTTGCCAGGGATGAGCAGTTCTTC.

The rearrangement uses TRBV5-1 and TRBJ1-2; D call uncertain. This CDR3 spans 14 amino acids. CDR1 is SGHRS and CDR2 is YFSETQ in the germline V gene. V was cut by 4 bases and J by 9 bases, with 19 bases left in between. CDR3 bases: TGCGCCAGCAGCCTAGTGGAAGGAGCGGTTAGCTACACCTTC. Amino acids: CASSLVEGAVSYTF.

The J gene is TRBJ2-3, the V gene TRBV5-1; D is possibly TRBD2 (5 bases). This CDR3 has 15 residues. Between the trimmed V and J ends, which lost 0 bases and 1 base, there was a span of 9 bases. In germline, CDR1 is SGHRS, CDR2 YFSETQ. The CDR3 nucleotides read TGCGCCAGCAGCTTGGCAGGAGGAGGCACAGATACGCAGTATTTT. This encodes CASSLAGGGTDTQYF. Full variable domain (missing parts from reference TRBV5-1 and TRBJ2-3): KAGVTQTPRYLIKTRGQQVTLSCSPISGHRSVSWYQQTPGQGLQFLFEYFSETQRNKGNFPGRFSGRQFSNSRSEMNVSTLELGDSALYLCASSLAGGGTDTQYFGPGTRLTVL.

This clone was observed a handful of times. The V call is TRBV23-1, the J call TRBJ1-5; D gene ambiguous. TRBV23-1 has ORF status, its function being uncertain. Trimming took 3 bases from V and 4 from J, leaving 13 bases between them. This CDR3 region has 15 residues. CDR3 coding DNA: TGCGCCAGCAGTCACGGTGGCAGGCAGAATCAGCCCCAGCATTTT. Protein sequence: CASSHGGRQNQPQHF.

This clone has just a few counts. The chain joins TRBV10-3 to TRBJ2-2; 8 bases map to TRBD2. The CDR3 consists of 17 residues. The germline V gene encodes CDR1 ENHRY and CDR2 SYGVKD. J lost 0 bases, V lost 0 bases, and 3 bases had no gene match. Here the CDR3 DNA reads TGTGCCATCAGTGAGTCGATGGGACTAGCGAACACCGGGGAGCTGTTTTTT. Protein sequence: CAISESMGLANTGELFF.

This clone was counted a few times. The rearrangement links TRBV7-9 to TRBJ2-7; the D is unclear. The CDR3 covers 15 residues. The V end was cut by 1 base, the J end by 0 bases, with 10 bases between. Germline V gene lookup returns CDR1 SEHNR and CDR2 FQNEAQ (reference sequence). The DNA of the CDR3 is TGTGCCAGCAGCTTAGGGGCAGCCCACTCCTACGAGCAGTACTTC. It encodes CASSLGAAHSYEQYF.

This chain uses TRBV5-4 with TRBJ2-6; no reliable D call. CDR1 SGHNT and CDR2 YYREEE come from the germline V gene (reference sequence). The length of the CDR3 is 15 residues. V was cut by 6 bases and J by 1 base, with 11 bases left in between. CDR3 DNA: TGTGCCAGCAACCTACGGGTGTCTGGGGCCAACGTCCTGACTTTC. Translation: CASNLRVSGANVLTF.

V and J are TRBV6-5 and TRBJ1-5; the D gene is possibly TRBD1 (5 bases). The CDR3 covers 13 residues. Looked up from germline, CDR1 is MNHEY and CDR2 is SVGAGI. The V gene lost 6 bases and the J gene lost 1 base, with 7 bases spanning the gap. CDR3 region: CASRQGSNQPQHF. The DNA of the CDR3 is TGTGCCAGCAGGCAGGGAAGCAATCAGCCCCAGCATTTT.

The chain uses TRBV7-6 and TRBJ2-7, with a tentative D call TRBD1 (5 bases). The CDR3 has 12 residues. Trimming stripped 4 bases from V and 6 bases from J, with 10 bases between. Germline CDR1 is SGHVS and CDR2 is FNYEAQ. CDR3 DNA sequence: TGTGCCAGCAGCTCCTCAGGGCGCGAGCAGTACTTC. This codes for CASSSSGREQYF.

The rearrangement joins TRBV2 to TRBJ1-1, with D unresolved. Trimming removed 6 bases from V and 1 base from J, with 3 bases in between. The germline V gene has CDR1 SNHLY and CDR2 FYNNEI. This CDR3 comprises 11 residues. CDR3 nucleotide sequence: TGTGCCAGCAGCTCGAACACTGAAGCTTTCTTT. The encoded protein is CASSSNTEAFF. The full variable domain, completed using reference TRBV2 and TRBJ1-1, is EPEVTQTPSHQVTQMGQEVILRCVPISNHLYFYWYRQILGQKVEFLVSFYNNEISEKSEIFDDQFSVERPDGSNFTLKIRSTKLEDSAMYFCASSSNTEAFFGQGTRLTVV.

This clone appeared a few times. This sequence joins TRBV5-4 and TRBJ2-3; 7 nucleotides align to TRBD1. J lost 3 bases, V lost 5 bases, and 12 bases had no gene match. Germline V gene sequence: CDR1 SGHNT, CDR2 YYREEE (reference sequence). The CDR3 has 16 residues. CDR3 in amino acids: CASSSGQAFSTDTQYF. In nucleotides, the CDR3 is TGTGCCAGCAGTTCCGGACAGGCTTTTTCGACAGATACGCAGTATTTT.

The J gene is TRBJ2-3, the V gene TRBV18; 9 bases line up with TRBD1. The V gene's germline CDR1 is KGHSH and CDR2 LQKENI. The CDR3 loop spans 15 amino acids. V lost 5 bases, J lost 2 bases, and 5 bases stayed unmatched. CDR3 region: CASSITGGYTDTQYF. CDR3 nucleotides: TGTGCCAGCTCAATTACAGGGGGCTACACAGATACGCAGTATTTT.